The 2 T cell receptor beta chains below come from one sample, sequenced in a study of shared clonotypes between healthy human individuals. TCRdb's copy holds only in-frame clones and misses some; the assay was immunoSEQ multiplex PCR. The table has roughly 2.2 million clones, about 92% seen once. The material sequenced was naive CD4+ T cells from PBMCs. The subset denotes: CD45RA+ positively selected. These receptors were obtained from a man in his late teens or twenties in good health. Some clones in this sample may be carry-over from other donors' samples.

The genes are TRBV5-1 and TRBJ1-4; no clear D gene. The CDR3 sequence is 12 residues long. Trimming left V 4 bases short and J 8 bases short, with 9 bases between. Per the germline V gene, CDR1 is SGHRS and CDR2 is YFSETQ. CDR3 in DNA: TGCGCCAGCAGCAATGTGCACGAAAAACTGTTTTTT. Its translation is CASSNVHEKLFF.

The V gene is TRBV11-2, the J gene TRBJ2-7; 9 bases are a match to TRBD2. V lost 5 bases, J lost 3 bases, and 5 bases stayed unmatched. Looked up from germline, CDR1 is SGHAT and CDR2 is FQNNGV. The CDR3 is 14 amino acids. CDR3 residues: CASSGPTSGYEQYF. The CDR3 region has the DNA TGTGCCAGCAGCGGCCCGACTAGCGGCTACGAGCAGTACTTC.